The rows below give T cell receptor beta chains drawn from one sample of a study of Ad26.COV2.S vaccination and SARS-CoV-2 variants. Generated by immunoSEQ multiplex PCR, the TCRdb table keeps only in-frame clones and is missing some. The sample yields about 410,000 clones, 88% seen once. The sample consisted of peripheral blood, taken in a trial of Ad26.COV2.S vaccine versus placebo. These receptors were collected from a person aged 18-60 years who received the Ad26.COV2.S COVID-19 vaccine or a placebo. The CDR3 runs from the conserved cysteine through the conserved F or W. A D gene is named only where the DNA matches it firmly. Size is omitted from some rows. Given values are once, few, many or a class for expanded clones.

>TRBV20-1|.|once|TRBJ2-3
CSASSPDTQYF
TGCAGTGCTAGTTCCCCGGATACGCAGTATTTT
>TRBV4-3|TRBD1|.|TRBJ2-1
CASSQEQGSYNEQFF
TGCGCCAGCAGCCAAGAACAGGGGTCCTACAATGAGCAGTTCTTC
>TRBV19|TRBD2|.|TRBJ2-2
CASSAGWNTGELFF
TGTGCCTCGTCAGCGGGGTGGAACACCGGGGAGCTGTTTTTT
>TRBV7-9|.|.|TRBJ1-3
CASSPKQGTSLGNTIYF
TGTGCCAGCAGCCCGAAGCAGGGGACGTCGCTCGGAAACACCATATATTTT
>TRBV11-2|TRBD1|.|TRBJ1-3
CASSLGEGQTSGNTIYF
TGTGCCAGCAGCTTAGGGGAGGGACAGACCTCTGGAAACACCATATATTTT
>TRBV5-8|.|.|TRBJ1-2
CASSPDRNYTF
TGTGCCAGCAGCCCTGACCGCAACTACACCTTC
>TRBV24-1|.|.|TRBJ1-2
CATSDINPSSIKYGYTF
TGTGCCACCAGTGACATAAACCCCTCGAGCATAAAATATGGCTACACCTTC
>TRBV9|.|.|TRBJ2-3
CASSPPWDDTDTQYF
TGTGCCAGCAGCCCCCCCTGGGACGACACAGATACGCAGTATTTT
>TRBV4-1|TRBD1|.|TRBJ1-4
CASSPMTGESRTNEKLFF
TGCGCCAGCAGCCCTATGACAGGGGAGTCCCGAACTAATGAAAAACTGTTTTTT
>TRBV5-4|.|.|TRBJ1-1
CASSSPQGRSTEAFF
TGTGCCAGCAGCTCACCCCAGGGAAGGAGCACTGAAGCTTTCTTT
>TRBV2|.|.|TRBJ1-5
CASSGRGTINQPQHF
TGTGCCAGCAGTGGCCGCGGGACCATCAATCAGCCCCAGCATTTT
>TRBV11-2|.|.|TRBJ1-1
CASSLDRGTEAFF
TGTGCCAGCAGCTTAGATCGGGGCACTGAAGCTTTCTTT
>TRBV7-2|TRBD2|.|TRBJ2-5
CASSFGGLAGEGETQYF
TGTGCCAGCAGTTTCGGGGGACTAGCGGGGGAGGGAGAGACCCAGTACTTC
>TRBV4-1|.|.|TRBJ1-1
CASKDPARPEAFF
TGCGCCAGCAAAGACCCTGCCCGACCGGAGGCTTTCTTT
>TRBV2|.|.|TRBJ2-5
CASAYSPMETQYF
TGTGCCAGCGCTTACTCCCCTATGGAGACCCAGTACTTC
>TRBV7-2|.|once|TRBJ2-1
CASSLGRYEQFF
TGTGCCAGCAGCTTAGGGCGTTACGAGCAGTTCTTC
>TRBV5-4|TRBD2|.|TRBJ2-3
CASSLGLAETDTQYF
TGTGCCAGCAGCTTGGGGCTAGCGGAGACAGATACGCAGTATTTT
>TRBV29-1|.|.|TRBJ2-5
CSVQQGTETQYF
TGCAGCGTTCAACAGGGTACAGAGACCCAGTACTTC